This TCR beta chain was profiled in a study of human T cells and chemical hapten exposure. General study results and limits: Donors' alopecia may make their immune response differ from healthy people's.

The table lists this clonotype with many counts. Its specificity is not known. Germline loops: CDR1 LGHNA, CDR2 YSLEER. The CDR3 covers 19 residues. J gave up 3 bases and V 1 base, and 13 bases lay outside the gene matches. Time point described: pre-sensitization, week 0. Treatment in this sample: therapeutic diphenylcyclopropenone sensitization with weekly scalp DPC. Donors were 18 to 70-year-old alopecia patients suitable for DPC. Unseparated into fractions, whole blood served as the source from which total RNA was extracted. TCRdb passed the RACE reads through MiXCR, listing each CDR3 protein once. The sample consists of roughly 40,000 distinct CDR3 sequences, roughly 12% of them appearing once.

The input for sequencing was whole blood, taken in connection with sensitization to the hapten diphenylcyclopropenone (DPC). The TCR comes from a woman in her thirties with alopecia areata. Some clones in this sample may be carry-over from other donors' samples. The chain combines TRBV4-3 with TRBJ2-3; 10 nucleotides match TRBD2. The CDR3 nucleotides are TGCGCCAGCAGCCAAGGGGTAGCGGGAGGAGGGGCACCAACAGATACGCAGTATTTT. Translating gives CASSQGVAGGGAPTDTQYF.